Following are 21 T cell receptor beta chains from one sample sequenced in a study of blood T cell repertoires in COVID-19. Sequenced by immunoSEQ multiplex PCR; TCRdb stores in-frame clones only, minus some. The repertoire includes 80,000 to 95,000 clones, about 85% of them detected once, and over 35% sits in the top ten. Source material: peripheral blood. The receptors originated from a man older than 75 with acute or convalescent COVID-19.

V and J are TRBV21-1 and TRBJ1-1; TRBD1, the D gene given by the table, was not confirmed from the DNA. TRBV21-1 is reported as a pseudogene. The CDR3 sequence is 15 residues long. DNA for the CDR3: TGTGCCAGCAGCAAAGTAAACAGGGATCGTACTGAAGCTTTCTTT. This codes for CASSKVNRDRTEAFF.

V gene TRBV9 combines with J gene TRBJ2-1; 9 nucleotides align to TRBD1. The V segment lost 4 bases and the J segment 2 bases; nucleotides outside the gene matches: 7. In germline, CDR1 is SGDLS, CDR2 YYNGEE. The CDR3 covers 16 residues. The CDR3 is CASSPLGQGTYNEQFF. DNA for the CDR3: TGTGCCAGCAGCCCCCTTGGACAGGGGACCTACAATGAGCAGTTCTTC.

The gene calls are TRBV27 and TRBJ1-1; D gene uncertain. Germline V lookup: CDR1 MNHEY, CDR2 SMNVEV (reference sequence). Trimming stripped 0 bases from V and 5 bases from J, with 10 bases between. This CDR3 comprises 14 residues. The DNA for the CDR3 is TGTGCCAGCAGTTTATCCCCGAGGCTGACTGAAGCTTTCTTT. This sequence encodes CASSLSPRLTEAFF.

CDR3 DNA sequence: TGTGCCAGTAGTATACGGGACAGCGTTACTAACTATGGCTACACCTTC. It is translated as CASSIRDSVTNYGYTF. J is TRBJ1-2 and V is TRBV19, with TRBD1 matching 7 bases. The germline V gene encodes CDR1 LNHDA and CDR2 SQIVND (reference sequence). The V segment lost 2 bases and the J segment 0 bases; nucleotides outside the gene matches: 6. The length of the CDR3 is 16 residues.

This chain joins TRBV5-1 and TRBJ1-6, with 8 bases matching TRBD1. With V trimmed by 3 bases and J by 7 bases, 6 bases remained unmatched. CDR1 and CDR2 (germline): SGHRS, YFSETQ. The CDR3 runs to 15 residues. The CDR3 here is CASSSGQGVNSPLHF. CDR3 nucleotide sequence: TGCGCCAGCAGCTCCGGACAGGGCGTAAATTCACCCCTCCACTTT.

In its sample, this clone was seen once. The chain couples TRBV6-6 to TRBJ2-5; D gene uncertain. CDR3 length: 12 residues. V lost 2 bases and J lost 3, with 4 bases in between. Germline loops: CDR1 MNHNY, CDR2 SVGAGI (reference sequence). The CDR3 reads CASSYEKETQYF. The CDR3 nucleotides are TGTGCCAGCAGTTACGAGAAAGAGACCCAGTACTTC.

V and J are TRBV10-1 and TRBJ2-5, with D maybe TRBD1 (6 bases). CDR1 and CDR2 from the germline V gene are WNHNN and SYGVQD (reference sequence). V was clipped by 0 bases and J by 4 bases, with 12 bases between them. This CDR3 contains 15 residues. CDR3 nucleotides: TGCGCCAGCAGTGAGTCGGCCGGGACAAGAGAGACCCAGTACTTC. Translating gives CASSESAGTRETQYF.

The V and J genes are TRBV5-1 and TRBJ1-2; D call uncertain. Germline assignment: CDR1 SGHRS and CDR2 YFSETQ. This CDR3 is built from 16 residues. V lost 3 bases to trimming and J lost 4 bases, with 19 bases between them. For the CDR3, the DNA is TGCGCCAGCAGCTCAGCCGTTTCCGGGTTCTCCTATGGCTACACCTTC. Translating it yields CASSSAVSGFSYGYTF. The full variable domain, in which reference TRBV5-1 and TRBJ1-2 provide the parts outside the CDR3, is KAGVTQTPRYLIKTRGQQVTLSCSPISGHRSVSWYQQTPGQGLQFLFEYFSETQRNKGNFPGRFSGRQFSNSRSEMNVSTLELGDSALYLCASSSAVSGFSYGYTFGSGTRLTVV.

The CDR3: CASSLFGLAGQETQYF. DNA of the CDR3: TGCGCCAGCAGCTTGTTCGGACTAGCGGGTCAAGAGACCCAGTACTTC. The genes are TRBV5-1 and TRBJ2-5; the match to TRBD2 covers 11 bases. Germline CDR1 SGHRS, CDR2 YFSETQ. The junction had 4 bases not matched to a gene; V was cut back by 1 base and J by 2 bases. This CDR3 spans 16 amino acids.

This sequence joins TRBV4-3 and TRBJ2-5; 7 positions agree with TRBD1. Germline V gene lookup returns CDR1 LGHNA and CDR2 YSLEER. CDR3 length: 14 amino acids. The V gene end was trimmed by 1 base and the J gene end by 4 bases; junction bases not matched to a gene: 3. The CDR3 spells CASSQGTGRETQYF. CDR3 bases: TGCGCCAGCAGCCAAGGGACAGGTCGAGAGACCCAGTACTTC.

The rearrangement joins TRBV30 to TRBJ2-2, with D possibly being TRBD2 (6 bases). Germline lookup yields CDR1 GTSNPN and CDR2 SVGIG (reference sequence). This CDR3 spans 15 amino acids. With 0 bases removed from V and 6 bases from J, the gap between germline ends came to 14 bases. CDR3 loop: CAWSVGGTAAGELFF. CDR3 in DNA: TGTGCCTGGAGTGTGGGCGGGACTGCCGCCGGGGAGCTGTTTTTT.

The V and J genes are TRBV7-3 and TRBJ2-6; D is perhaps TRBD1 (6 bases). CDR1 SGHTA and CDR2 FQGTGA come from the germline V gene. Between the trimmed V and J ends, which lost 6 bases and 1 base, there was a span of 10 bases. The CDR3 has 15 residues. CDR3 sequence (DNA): TGTGCCAGCAGACTACAGGGATCTGGGGCCAACGTCCTGACTTTC. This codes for CASRLQGSGANVLTF.

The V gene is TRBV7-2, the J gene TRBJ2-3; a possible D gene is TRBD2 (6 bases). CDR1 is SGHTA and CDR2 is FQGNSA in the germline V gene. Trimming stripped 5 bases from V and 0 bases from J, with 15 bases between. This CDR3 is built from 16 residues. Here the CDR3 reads CASSTVGGTSTDTQYF. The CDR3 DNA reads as TGTGCCAGCAGCACAGTGGGTGGGACTAGCACAGATACGCAGTATTTT.

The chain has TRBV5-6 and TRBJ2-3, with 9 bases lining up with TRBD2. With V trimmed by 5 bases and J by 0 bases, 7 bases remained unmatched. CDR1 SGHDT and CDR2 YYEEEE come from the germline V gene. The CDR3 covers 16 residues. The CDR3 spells CASRPRLAVSTDTQYF. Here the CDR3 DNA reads TGTGCCAGCAGACCCCGACTAGCGGTGAGCACAGATACGCAGTATTTT.

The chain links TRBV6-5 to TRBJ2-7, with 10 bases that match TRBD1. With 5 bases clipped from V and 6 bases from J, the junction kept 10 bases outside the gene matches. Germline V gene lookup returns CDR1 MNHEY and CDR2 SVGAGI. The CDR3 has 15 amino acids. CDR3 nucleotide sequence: TGTGCCAGCAGTCAATCCGGGACAGGGGCAGGCGAGCAGTACTTC. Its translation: CASSQSGTGAGEQYF.

The CDR3, as DNA: TGTGCCAGCAGCCAAGTGAGGGCCTCAGATACGCAGTATTTT. Translating gives CASSQVRASDTQYF. V usage is TRBV3-1 (or the pseudogene TRBV3-2) and J usage is TRBJ2-3; D is perhaps TRBD2 (5 bases). The CDR3 loop spans 14 amino acids. CDR1 and CDR2 from the germline V gene are LGHDT and YNNKEL (reference sequence). V gave up 1 base and J gave up 4 bases, with 9 bases separating them.

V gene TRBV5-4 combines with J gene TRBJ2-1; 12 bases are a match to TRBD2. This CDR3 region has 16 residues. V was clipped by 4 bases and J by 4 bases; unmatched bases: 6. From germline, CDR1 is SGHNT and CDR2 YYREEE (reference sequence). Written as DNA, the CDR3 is TGTGCCAGCAGCGCCCGGACTAGCGGGGTTTACAATGAGCAGTTCTTC. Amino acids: CASSARTSGVYNEQFF.

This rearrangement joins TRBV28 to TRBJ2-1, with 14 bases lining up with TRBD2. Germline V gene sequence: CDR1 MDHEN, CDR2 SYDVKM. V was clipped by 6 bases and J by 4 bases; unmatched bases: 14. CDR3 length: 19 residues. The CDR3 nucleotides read TGTGCCAGCAGGAGCATCACTGGGACTAGCGGGAGCCATTACAATGAGCAGTTCTTC. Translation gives CASRSITGTSGSHYNEQFF.

CDR3 DNA sequence: TGCGCCAGCAACCCGGCAGGGGGAGCGGCCGGGGAGCTGTTTTTT. Translated, it gives CASNPAGGAAGELFF. V usage is TRBV5-1 and J usage is TRBJ2-2; the match to TRBD1 covers 7 bases. The germline V gene has CDR1 SGHRS and CDR2 YFSETQ. The CDR3 extends over 15 amino acids. V trimming: 6 bases; J trimming: 6 bases; junction bases outside the gene matches: 11.

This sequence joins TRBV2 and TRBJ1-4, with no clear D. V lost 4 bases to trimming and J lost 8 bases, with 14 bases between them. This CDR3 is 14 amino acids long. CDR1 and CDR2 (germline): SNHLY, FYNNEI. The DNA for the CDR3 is TGTGCCAGCAGTGCCCGGCGGGGTGGCGAAAAACTGTTTTTT. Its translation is CASSARRGGEKLFF.

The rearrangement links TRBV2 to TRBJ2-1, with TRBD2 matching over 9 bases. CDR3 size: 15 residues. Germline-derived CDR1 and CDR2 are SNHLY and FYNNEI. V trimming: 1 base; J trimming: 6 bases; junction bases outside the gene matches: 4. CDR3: CASSEGLAGFNEQFF. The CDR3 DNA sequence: TGTGCCAGCAGTGAAGGGCTAGCGGGGTTCAATGAGCAGTTCTTC.